One sample yielded the 25 T cell receptor beta chains listed below, sequenced in a study of low-dose radiotherapy and immunotherapy resistance in tumors. TRAV and TRBV primers primed cDNA for both TCRalpha and TCRbeta. The authors amplified TCRs for about 20 PCR cycles with a constant-region primer and a V-primer adapter. Via MiXCR, TCRdb re-called the reads, giving one row per CDR3 protein. The sample lists roughly 19,000 distinct CDR3 sequences, under 80% seen once, with approximately 10% in the top ten. These receptors all stem from a human donor with advanced metastatic prostate, ovarian, gallbladder or colorectal cancer (not recorded which). This table probably holds off-target reads from a library built for another chain.

CDR3 sequence (DNA): TGTGCCAGCAGGCACGACAGGGGGCCATACTATGGCTACACCTTC. It yields the protein CASRHDRGPYYGYTF. This chain uses TRBV6-2 or TRBV6-3 with TRBJ1-2, with 10 bases that match TRBD1. This CDR3 is 15 amino acids long. The V and J ends lost 6 bases and 3 bases, in that order; junction bases with no gene match: 7. CDR1 is MNHEY, CDR2 SVGEGT, per germline.

This chain joins TRBV6-2 or TRBV6-3 and TRBJ2-7; perhaps D is TRBD1 or TRBD2 (5 bases each). Trimming cost V 2 bases and J 0 bases, with 11 bases left between them. This CDR3 has 15 residues. Germline CDR1 MNHEY, CDR2 SVGEGT. This CDR3 is CASSYLWGSSYEQYF. The DNA of the CDR3 is TGTGCCAGCAGTTACCTATGGGGGAGCTCCTACGAGCAGTACTTC.

The table lists this clonotype with a few counts. The chain links TRBV6-2 or TRBV6-3 to TRBJ1-2; 10 bases are a match to TRBD1. This CDR3 is built from 16 residues. The V gene end was trimmed by 2 bases and the J gene end by 5 bases; junction bases not matched to a gene: 8. The germline V gene encodes CDR1 MNHEY and CDR2 SVGEGT. CDR3 region: CASSYTPGTGVYGYTF. DNA for the CDR3: TGTGCCAGCAGTTACACTCCAGGGACAGGGGTTTATGGCTACACCTTC.

The genes are TRBV12-5 and TRBJ1-5; D remains unclear. CDR3 length: 13 amino acids. CDR1 and CDR2 (germline): LGHNT, FRNRAP. Trimming took off 1 base at V and 10 bases at J, with 11 bases between the two ends. The CDR3 sequence is CASGLGFLGPQHF. CDR3 nucleotide sequence: TGTGCTAGTGGTTTGGGTTTTCTTGGACCCCAGCATTTT.

This clonotype was seen once. In DNA form, the CDR3 reads TGTGCCAGCAGTTTACCCGGGACTAGAGATACGCAGTATTTT. Amino acid sequence: CASSLPGTRDTQYF. The chain links TRBV28 to TRBJ2-3, with 8 bases fitting TRBD2. The V and J ends lost 2 bases and 5 bases, in that order; junction bases with no gene match: 3. Looked up from germline, CDR1 is MDHEN and CDR2 is SYDVKM. The CDR3 length is 14 residues.

This chain's CDR3 is CSVEGSDSGNTIYF. The CDR3 DNA reads as TGCAGCGTTGAAGGCAGCGACTCTGGAAACACCATATATTTT. This chain connects TRBV29-1 to TRBJ1-3; no clear D gene. V lost 1 base and J 0 bases, leaving 7 bases between the germline ends. Germline assignment: CDR1 SQVTM and CDR2 ANQGSEA. CDR3 length equals 14 residues.

The chain couples TRBV20-1 to TRBJ2-7, with D perhaps matching TRBD1 (6 bases). The V gene lost 5 bases and the J gene lost 0 bases, with 17 bases spanning the gap. The CDR3 extends over 15 amino acids. Per germline, CDR1 DFQATT and CDR2 SNEGSKA (reference sequence). CDR3 region: CSAGKARDTSYEQYF. The CDR3 DNA reads as TGCAGTGCTGGGAAAGCTAGGGACACCTCCTACGAGCAGTACTTC.

The chain recombines TRBV20-1 with TRBJ2-7, with 9 bases aligning to TRBD2. The CDR3 runs 14 residues. The V gene end was trimmed by 6 bases and the J gene end by 6 bases; junction bases not matched to a gene: 12. Germline values: CDR1 DFQATT, CDR2 SNEGSKA (reference sequence). The CDR3 DNA is TGCAGTGCGAGTAGGCGGGAGGGCCCCTCCGAGCAGTACTTC. This sequence encodes CSASRREGPSEQYF.

The CDR3 region is CASSLRRDLLETQYF. Written as DNA, the CDR3 is TGTGCCAGCAGCTTACGTCGGGACCTACTGGAGACCCAGTACTTC. V usage is TRBV5-4 and J usage is TRBJ2-5; D possibly matches TRBD1 or TRBD2 (5 bases each). Germline CDR1 SGHNT, CDR2 YYREEE (reference sequence). V was shortened by 2 bases and J by 5 bases, with 16 bases between the two germline ends. The CDR3 is 15 amino acids.

This clonotype was recorded a few times. This CDR3 is CSVGGVEQFF. The CDR3 DNA is TGCAGCGTTGGAGGGGTCGAGCAGTTCTTC. This chain uses TRBV29-1 with TRBJ2-1, with D perhaps given as TRBD1 or TRBD2 (5 bases each). Germline CDR1 and CDR2: SQVTM and ANQGSEA. V was clipped by 4 bases and J by 10 bases, with 8 bases between them. The CDR3 loop spans 10 amino acids.

The chain is built from TRBV28 and TRBJ2-2; D gene unclear. V shed 6 bases and J shed 1 base, with 12 bases lying between them. This CDR3 comprises 15 residues. Germline V CDR1 and CDR2: MDHEN, SYDVKM. The CDR3 loop is CASSSLDGNTGELFF. CDR3 bases: TGTGCCAGCAGCTCCCTAGACGGGAACACCGGGGAGCTGTTTTTT.

The J gene is TRBJ2-1, the V gene TRBV5-1; D not resolved. This CDR3 region has 17 residues. The ends were cut back, 1 base at V and 2 bases at J, with 16 bases in the middle. Germline CDR1 SGHRS, CDR2 YFSETQ. The CDR3 reads CASSLIGEAGTYNEQFF. The CDR3, as DNA: TGCGCCAGCAGCTTGATTGGAGAGGCAGGAACCTACAATGAGCAGTTCTTC.

Here the CDR3 DNA reads TGTGCCTGGAGTGTACTCGGTCAGCCCCAGCATTTT. Translated: CAWSVLGQPQHF. The chain recombines TRBV30 with TRBJ1-5; no clear D. The ends were cut back, 0 bases at V and 6 bases at J, with 6 bases in the middle. Looked up from germline, CDR1 is GTSNPN and CDR2 is SVGIG (reference sequence). The CDR3 is 12 residues long.

The chain employs TRBV30 and TRBJ1-5; possibly TRBD1 for D (5 bases). V was trimmed by 4 bases and J by 4 bases, leaving 11 bases between them. Germline assignment: CDR1 GTSNPN and CDR2 SVGIG (reference sequence). CDR3 length equals 13 residues. The CDR3 nucleotides read TGTGCCTGGACTCAGGGATTAAATCAGCCCCAGCATTTT. The encoded protein is CAWTQGLNQPQHF.

J is TRBJ2-1 and V is TRBV9, with D perhaps assigned TRBD1 or TRBD2 (5 bases each). In germline, CDR1 is SGDLS, CDR2 YYNGEE. V was trimmed by 1 base and J by 2 bases, leaving 10 bases between them. CDR3 length equals 15 residues. The CDR3 DNA follows: TGTGCCAGCAGCGTACGAGGGGACGCCTACAATGAGCAGTTCTTC. It encodes CASSVRGDAYNEQFF.

The chain has TRBV11-3 and TRBJ2-7, with D perhaps TRBD1 (7 bases). This CDR3 spans 15 amino acids. Trimming stripped 0 bases from V and 2 bases from J, with 11 bases between. Germline loops: CDR1 SGHNT, CDR2 YENEEA. The CDR3 nucleotides are TGTGCCAGCAGCTTAGATCAGGGGGGCACCTACGAGCAGTACTTC. Translating gives CASSLDQGGTYEQYF.

This clonotype was detected only a few times. The CDR3 is CASSQGLAGEQETQYF. CDR3 DNA sequence: TGTGCCAGCAGCCAGGGACTAGCGGGGGAACAAGAGACCCAGTACTTC. This rearrangement joins TRBV11-3 to TRBJ2-5; 14 positions match TRBD2. Trimming cost V 5 bases and J 2 bases; bases outside gene matches: 4. Germline assignment: CDR1 SGHNT and CDR2 YENEEA. The CDR3 consists of 16 residues.

This clonotype was found a few times. J is TRBJ2-2 and V is TRBV5-1; no reliable D call. The CDR3 runs to 13 residues. CDR1 and CDR2 from the germline V gene are SGHRS and YFSETQ. Trimming left V 4 bases short and J 4 bases short, with 8 bases between. CDR3 nucleotides: TGCGCCAGCAGCCTGATCGCCACCGGGGAGCTGTTTTTT. This encodes CASSLIATGELFF.

The chain recombines TRBV2 with TRBJ2-2; 9 bases are a match to TRBD1. Germline V gene sequence: CDR1 SNHLY, CDR2 FYNNEI. Unmatched junction bases numbered 3, after V lost 7 bases and J lost 3 bases. The CDR3 is 14 residues long. The DNA for the CDR3 is TGTGCCAGCAAAAGACAGGGGGACACCGGGGAGCTGTTTTTT. It translates to CASKRQGDTGELFF.

This clonotype was recorded a few times. This sequence joins TRBV19 and TRBJ1-1, with a weak D call TRBD1 (6 bases). V lost 6 bases to trimming and J lost 4 bases, with 15 bases between them. Germline loops: CDR1 LNHDA, CDR2 SQIVND (reference sequence). This CDR3 region has 14 residues. The CDR3 DNA sequence: TGTGCCAGTAGAATACAGGGTGGCGGCACTGAAGCTTTCTTT. Amino acids: CASRIQGGGTEAFF.

The rearrangement uses TRBV12-3 or TRBV12-4 and TRBJ1-2; D is unresolved. The CDR3 length is 13 residues. Trimming left V 5 bases short and J 7 bases short, with 14 bases between. Written as DNA, the CDR3 is TGTGCCAGCAGTACTCGAAGGACTCTTGGCTACACCTTC. Its translation is CASSTRRTLGYTF.

The J gene is TRBJ2-7, the V gene TRBV9; 7 nucleotides line up with TRBD2. V shed 3 bases and J 9 bases; nucleotides not matched to a gene: 9. CDR1 is SGDLS and CDR2 is YYNGEE in the germline V gene. The CDR3 is 13 amino acids. This CDR3 is CASSAGAGKAQYF. DNA of the CDR3: TGTGCCAGCAGCGCGGGAGCGGGGAAGGCGCAGTACTTC.

This chain joins TRBV9 and TRBJ2-1, with D hard to call. Germline values: CDR1 SGDLS, CDR2 YYNGEE. CDR3 size: 12 residues. V was trimmed by 2 bases and J by 4 bases, leaving 4 bases between them. The CDR3 nucleotides are TGTGCCAGCAGCGTCGGATACAATGAGCAGTTCTTC. It codes for CASSVGYNEQFF.

This clonotype was detected a few times. The chain links TRBV15 to TRBJ2-1; 9 bases are a match to TRBD2. CDR3 length: 18 residues. J was trimmed by 10 bases and V by 3 bases; bases with no gene match: 19. Looked up from germline, CDR1 is LNHNV and CDR2 is YYDKDF (reference sequence). CDR3 residues: CATSSRKSAGGVHGEQFF. The CDR3 DNA follows: TGTGCCACCAGCAGTCGAAAATCGGCGGGAGGGGTTCATGGAGAGCAGTTCTTC.

CDR3 coding DNA: TGTGCCAGTAGTACCCTGGGACAGGGCGATTCACCCCTCCACTTT. Its protein product is CASSTLGQGDSPLHF. The rearrangement links TRBV19 to TRBJ1-6, with 9 nucleotides matching TRBD1. This CDR3 contains 15 residues. The trim removed 4 bases at V and 8 bases at J, leaving 6 bases unmatched. Germline V gives CDR1 LNHDA, CDR2 SQIVND (reference sequence).